This T cell receptor beta chain is from a study of blood T cell repertoires in COVID-19. Study as a whole: From the United States, Italy and Spain came samples of acute and convalescent COVID-19. PBMCs, B-cell-depleted T cells, or T cells were the source of the cDNA or gDNA that made up the material.

In the study's own analysis: Estimates of nucleated cell counts were drawn from the amplification of reference gene primers. The data were produced by immunoSEQ multiplex PCR, yet TCRdb's version contains in-frame clones alone and is incomplete. V and J calls and clone size are given by that table; D and trimming were obtained from the DNA. This table holds about 240,000 clones, around 86% found once. Only one count was recorded for this clone. The CDR3 length is 15 residues. Per the germline V gene, CDR1 is GTSNPN and CDR2 is SVGIG (reference sequence). V lost 3 bases to trimming and J lost 3 bases, with 18 bases between them.

The origin of this receptor is a woman aged 60-75 years with active or convalescent COVID-19. Sequenced sample: peripheral blood. V and J are TRBV30 and TRBJ2-7; D not resolved. In DNA, the CDR3 is TGTGCCTGGAGATTCAAGTCGATAAGAGGCTACGAGCAGTACTTC. Translating gives CAWRFKSIRGYEQYF. Based on the CDR3 plus reference TRBV30 and TRBJ2-7, the full variable domain is SQTIHQWPATLVQPVGSPLSLECTVEGTSNPNLYWYRQAAGRGLQLLFYSVGIGQISSEVPQNLSASRPQDRQFILSSKKLLLSDSGFYLCAWRFKSIRGYEQYFGPGTRLTVT.